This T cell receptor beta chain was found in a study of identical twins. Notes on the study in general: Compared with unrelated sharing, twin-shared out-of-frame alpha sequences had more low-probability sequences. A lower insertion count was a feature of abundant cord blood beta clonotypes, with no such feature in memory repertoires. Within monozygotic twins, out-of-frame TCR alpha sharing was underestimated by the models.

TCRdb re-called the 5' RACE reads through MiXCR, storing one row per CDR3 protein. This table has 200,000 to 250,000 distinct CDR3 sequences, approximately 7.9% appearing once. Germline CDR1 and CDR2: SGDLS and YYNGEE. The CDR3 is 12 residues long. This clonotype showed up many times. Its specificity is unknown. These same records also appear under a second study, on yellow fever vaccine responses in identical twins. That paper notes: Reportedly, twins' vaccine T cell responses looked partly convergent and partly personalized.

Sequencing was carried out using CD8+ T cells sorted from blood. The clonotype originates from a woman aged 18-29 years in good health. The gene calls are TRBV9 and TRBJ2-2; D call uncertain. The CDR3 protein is CASSENTGELFF. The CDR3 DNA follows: TGTGCTAGTTCTGAGAACACCGGGGAGCTGTTTTTT.